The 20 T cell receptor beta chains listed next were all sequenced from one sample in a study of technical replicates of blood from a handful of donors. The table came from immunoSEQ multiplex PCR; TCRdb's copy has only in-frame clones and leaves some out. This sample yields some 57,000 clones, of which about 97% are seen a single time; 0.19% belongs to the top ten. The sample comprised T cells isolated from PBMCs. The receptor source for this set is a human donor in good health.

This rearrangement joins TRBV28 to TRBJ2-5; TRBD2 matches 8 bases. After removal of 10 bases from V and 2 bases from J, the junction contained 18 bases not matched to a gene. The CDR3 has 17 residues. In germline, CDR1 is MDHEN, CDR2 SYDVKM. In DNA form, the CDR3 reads TGTGCCACCTGGCTCGGGAGGGAGCAGTGGGGACAAGAGACCCAGTACTTC. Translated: CATWLGREQWGQETQYF.

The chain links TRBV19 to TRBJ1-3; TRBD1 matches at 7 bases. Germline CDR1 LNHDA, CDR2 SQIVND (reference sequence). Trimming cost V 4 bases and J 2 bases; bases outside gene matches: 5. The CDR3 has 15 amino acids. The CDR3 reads CASSTGTAPGNTIYF. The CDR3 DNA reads TGTGCCAGTAGTACTGGGACAGCCCCTGGAAACACCATATATTTT.

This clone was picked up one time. The CDR3 sequence is CASSLGTEINGYTF. The CDR3 nucleotides are TGTGCCAGCAGCTTAGGGACAGAGATAAATGGCTACACCTTC. The rearrangement links TRBV7-9 to TRBJ1-2; TRBD1 is a possible D gene (6 bases). V lost 1 base to trimming and J lost 6 bases, with 12 bases between them. The germline V gene encodes CDR1 SEHNR and CDR2 FQNEAQ (reference sequence). This CDR3 is built from 14 residues.

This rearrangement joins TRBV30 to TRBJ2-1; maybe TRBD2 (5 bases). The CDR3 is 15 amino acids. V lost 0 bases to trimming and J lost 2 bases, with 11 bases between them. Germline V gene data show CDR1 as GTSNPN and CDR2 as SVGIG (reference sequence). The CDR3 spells CAWSVRGSPYNEQFF. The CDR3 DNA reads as TGTGCCTGGAGTGTACGGGGATCCCCCTACAATGAGCAGTTCTTC.

The CDR3 loop is CASSYCLADCEQFF. The DNA of the CDR3 is TGTGCCAGCAGTTACTGTCTAGCGGATTGTGAGCAGTTCTTC. V is TRBV6-6 and J is TRBJ2-1, with 7 bases fitting TRBD2. Losses at the gene ends were 1 base for V and 9 bases for J; bases not matched to a gene: 6. Germline loops: CDR1 MNHNY, CDR2 SVGAGI (reference sequence). The CDR3 is made up of 14 amino acids.

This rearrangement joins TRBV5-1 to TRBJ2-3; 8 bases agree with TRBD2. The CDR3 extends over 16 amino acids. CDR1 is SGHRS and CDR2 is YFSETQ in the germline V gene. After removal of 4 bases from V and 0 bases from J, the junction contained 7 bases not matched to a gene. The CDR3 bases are TGCGCCAGCAGCCAAGACCTAGCGGGCAGCACAGATACGCAGTATTTT. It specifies CASSQDLAGSTDTQYF.

The CDR3: CASSQDRRSYGYTF. The CDR3 coding sequence is TGTGCCAGCAGCCAAGATCGACGGAGCTATGGCTACACCTTC. This chain joins TRBV14 and TRBJ1-2; D call uncertain. CDR3 size: 14 residues. Germline V gene sequence: CDR1 SGHDN, CDR2 FVKESK. Trimming shortened V by 0 bases and J by 4 bases, and 9 bases separated the two germline ends. Complete variable domain (other parts from reference TRBV14 and TRBJ1-2): EAGVTQFPSHSVIEKGQTVTLRCDPISGHDNLYWYRRVMGKEIKFLLHFVKESKQDESGMPNNRFLAERTGGTYSTLKVQPAELEDSGVYFCASSQDRRSYGYTFGSGTRLTVV.

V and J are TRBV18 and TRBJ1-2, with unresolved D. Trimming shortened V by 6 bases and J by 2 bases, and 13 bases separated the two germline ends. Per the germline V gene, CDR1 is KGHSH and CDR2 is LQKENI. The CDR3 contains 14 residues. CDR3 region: CASSPRRENYGYTF. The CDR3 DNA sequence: TGTGCCAGCTCGCCGCGGAGGGAGAACTATGGCTACACCTTC.

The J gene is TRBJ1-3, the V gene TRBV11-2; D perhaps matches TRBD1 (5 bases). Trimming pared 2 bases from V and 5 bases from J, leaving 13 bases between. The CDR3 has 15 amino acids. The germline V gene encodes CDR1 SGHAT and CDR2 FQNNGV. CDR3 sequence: CASSLQAGPRNTIYF. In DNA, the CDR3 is TGTGCCAGCAGCTTACAGGCAGGGCCTAGAAACACCATATATTTT.

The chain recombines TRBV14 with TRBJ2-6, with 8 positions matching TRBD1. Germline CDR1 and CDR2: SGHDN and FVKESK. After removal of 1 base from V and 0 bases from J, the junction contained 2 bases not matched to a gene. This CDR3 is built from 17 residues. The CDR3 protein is CASSQGTGRSGANVLTF. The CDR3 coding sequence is TGTGCCAGCAGCCAAGGGACAGGGCGCTCTGGGGCCAACGTCCTGACTTTC.

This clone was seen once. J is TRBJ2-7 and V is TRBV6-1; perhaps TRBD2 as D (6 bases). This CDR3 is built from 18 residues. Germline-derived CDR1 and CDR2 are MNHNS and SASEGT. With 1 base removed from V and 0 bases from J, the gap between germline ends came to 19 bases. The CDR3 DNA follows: TGTGCCAGCAGTGAAGAGACCCCTGGGGGGATTAGCTCCTACGAGCAGTACTTC. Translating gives CASSEETPGGISSYEQYF.

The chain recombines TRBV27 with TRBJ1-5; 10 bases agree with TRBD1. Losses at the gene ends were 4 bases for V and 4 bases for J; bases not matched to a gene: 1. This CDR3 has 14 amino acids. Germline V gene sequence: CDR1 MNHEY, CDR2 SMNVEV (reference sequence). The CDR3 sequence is CASSWGQGNQPQHF. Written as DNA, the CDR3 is TGTGCCAGCAGTTGGGGACAGGGGAATCAGCCCCAGCATTTT.

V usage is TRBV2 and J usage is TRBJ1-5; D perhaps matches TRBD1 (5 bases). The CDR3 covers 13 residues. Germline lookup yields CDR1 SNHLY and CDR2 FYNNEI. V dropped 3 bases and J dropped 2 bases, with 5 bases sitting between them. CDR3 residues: CASSDRGNQPQHF. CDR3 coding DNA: TGTGCCAGCAGTGACAGGGGCAATCAGCCCCAGCATTTT.

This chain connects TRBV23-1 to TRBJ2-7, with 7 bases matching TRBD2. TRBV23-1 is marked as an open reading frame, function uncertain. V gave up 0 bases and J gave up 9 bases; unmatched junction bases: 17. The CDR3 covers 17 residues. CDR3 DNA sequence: TGCGCCAGCAGTCAATCCCCCCGCGGGAGTTCTTCCGGGCCGCAGTACTTC. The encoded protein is CASSQSPRGSSSGPQYF.

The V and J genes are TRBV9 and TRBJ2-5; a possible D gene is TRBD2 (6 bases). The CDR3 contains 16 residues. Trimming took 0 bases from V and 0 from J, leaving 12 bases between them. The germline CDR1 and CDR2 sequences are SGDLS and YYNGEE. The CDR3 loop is CASSVESGLHQETQYF. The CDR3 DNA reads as TGTGCCAGCAGCGTAGAATCTGGACTACACCAAGAGACCCAGTACTTC.

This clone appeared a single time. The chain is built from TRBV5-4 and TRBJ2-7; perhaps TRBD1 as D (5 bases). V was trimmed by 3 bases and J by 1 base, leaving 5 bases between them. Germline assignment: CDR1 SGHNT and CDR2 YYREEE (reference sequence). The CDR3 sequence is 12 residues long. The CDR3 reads CASSSGSYEQYF. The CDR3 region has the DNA TGTGCCAGCAGCTCAGGGTCCTACGAGCAGTACTTC.

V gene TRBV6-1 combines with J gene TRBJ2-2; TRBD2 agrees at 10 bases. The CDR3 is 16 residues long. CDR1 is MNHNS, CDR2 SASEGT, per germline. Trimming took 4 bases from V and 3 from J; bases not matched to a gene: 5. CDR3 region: CASSAASGGHTGELFF. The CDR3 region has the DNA TGTGCCAGCAGTGCCGCTAGCGGGGGCCACACCGGGGAGCTGTTTTTT.

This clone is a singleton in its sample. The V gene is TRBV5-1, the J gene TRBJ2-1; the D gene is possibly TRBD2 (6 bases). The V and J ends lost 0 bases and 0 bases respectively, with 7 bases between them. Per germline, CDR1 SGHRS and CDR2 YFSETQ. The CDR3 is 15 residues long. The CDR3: CASSLGLVSYNEQFF. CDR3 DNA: TGCGCCAGCAGCTTGGGACTAGTCTCCTACAATGAGCAGTTCTTC.

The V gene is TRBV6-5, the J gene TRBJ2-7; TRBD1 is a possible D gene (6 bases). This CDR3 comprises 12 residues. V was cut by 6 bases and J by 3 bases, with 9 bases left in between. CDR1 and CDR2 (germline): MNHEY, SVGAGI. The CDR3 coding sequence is TGTGCCAGCAGCACGACAGGCTACGAGCAGTACTTC. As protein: CASSTTGYEQYF.

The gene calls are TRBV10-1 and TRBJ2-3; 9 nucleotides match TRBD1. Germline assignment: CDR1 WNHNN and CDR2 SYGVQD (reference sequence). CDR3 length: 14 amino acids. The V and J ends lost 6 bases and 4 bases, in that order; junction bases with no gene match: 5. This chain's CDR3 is CASSSGQGPDTQYF. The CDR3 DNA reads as TGCGCCAGCAGCTCGGGACAGGGTCCAGATACGCAGTATTTT.